What follows are 28 T cell receptor beta chains derived from one specimen sequenced in a study of shared clonotypes between healthy human individuals. Produced via immunoSEQ multiplex PCR; TCRdb's table is partial and in-frame only. The sample holds around 300,000 clones, more than 75% seen once. The source material was memory CD8+ T cells sorted from blood. This sample's subset: CD45RO+ cells pooled with CCR7-negative TemRA cells. The receptors stem from a man aged 18 to 30 in good health.

Regarding this clone: Compared with germline, one end of the junction differs, possibly owing to a read error. This sequence joins TRBV2 and TRBJ2-1, with unresolved D. The CDR3 spans 12 residues. Germline V CDR1 and CDR2: SNHLY, FYNNEI. CDR3 region: CASSASDKELFF. The CDR3 nucleotides are TGTGCCAGCAGCGCCTCGGATAAAGAGCTGTTCTTC.

The gene calls are TRBV11-1 and TRBJ2-3; D is perhaps TRBD1 (6 bases). V lost 4 bases and J lost 2, with 16 bases in between. The CDR3 covers 16 residues. Looked up from germline, CDR1 is SGHAT and CDR2 is FQDESV (reference sequence). Written as DNA, the CDR3 is TGTGCCAGCAGCTCACCGACAGGCCTTTACACAGATACGCAGTATTTT. It codes for CASSSPTGLYTDTQYF.

A remark on this clone: Other DNA sequences within the sample encode an identical CDR3. This sequence joins TRBV5-6 and TRBJ2-7; no clear D. V was pared by 0 bases and J by 2 bases, with 3 bases between. This CDR3 spans 12 amino acids. From germline, CDR1 is SGHDT and CDR2 YYEEEE. CDR3 coding DNA: TGTGCCAGCAGCTTGGCTGCCTACGAGCAGTACTTC. Translated: CASSLAAYEQYF.

This sequence joins TRBV5-6 and TRBJ2-1; D possibly corresponds to TRBD2 (5 bases). This CDR3 contains 12 residues. Germline assignment: CDR1 SGHDT and CDR2 YYEEEE. The V end lost 4 bases, the J end lost 11 bases, and 13 bases lay between the germline ends. CDR3 sequence reads: CASSLIRTQQFF. Here the CDR3 DNA reads TGTGCCAGCAGCCTCATTAGGACTCAGCAGTTCTTC. Full variable domain (missing parts from reference TRBV5-6 and TRBJ2-1): DAGVTQSPTHLIKTRGQQVTLRCSPKSGHDTVSWYQQALGQGPQFIFQYYEEEERQRGNFPDRFSGHQFPNYSSELNVNALLLGDSALYLCASSLIRTQQFFGPGTRLTVL.

CDR3 region: CASSSGLTEAFF. CDR3 in DNA: TGTGCCAGCAGCTCGGGGCTAACTGAAGCTTTCTTT. This chain connects TRBV5-6 to TRBJ1-1, with D possibly TRBD1 on 5 matching bases. This CDR3 is built from 12 residues. Trimming took off 3 bases at V and 5 bases at J, with 8 bases between the two ends. In germline, CDR1 is SGHDT, CDR2 YYEEEE.

This clone was detected many times. The chain carries TRBV4-1 and TRBJ1-1; possible D gene TRBD1, 6 bases. This CDR3 region has 14 residues. Trimming took off 4 bases at V and 10 bases at J, with 19 bases between the two ends. From germline, CDR1 is MGHRA and CDR2 YSYEKL. CDR3 protein: CASSPTTGGDGAFF. The CDR3 nucleotides are TGCGCCAGCAGCCCAACGACAGGTGGGGATGGAGCTTTCTTT.

This chain links TRBV6-5 with TRBJ1-2, with TRBD1 as a possible D gene (5 bases). Trimming took off 0 bases at V and 5 bases at J, with 16 bases between the two ends. This CDR3 is 16 amino acids long. Germline-derived CDR1 and CDR2 are MNHEY and SVGAGI. The CDR3 region is CASSYSSRGTRYGYTF. CDR3 sequence (DNA): TGTGCCAGCAGTTACTCGAGTCGGGGGACTAGATATGGCTACACCTTC.

This chain uses TRBV4-3 with TRBJ2-2, with TRBD2 matching 12 bases. The CDR3 has 16 residues. Germline CDR1 and CDR2: LGHNA and YSLEER. Trimming at V came to 5 bases and at J to 6 bases, leaving 7 bases not matched to a gene. Here the CDR3 reads CASSEGLAGTAGELFF. DNA of the CDR3: TGCGCCAGCAGCGAAGGACTAGCGGGGACCGCCGGGGAGCTGTTTTTT.

The genes are TRBV29-1 and TRBJ2-1, with 10 bases identical to TRBD2. The CDR3 consists of 12 residues. CDR1 and CDR2 from the germline V gene are SQVTM and ANQGSEA. V lost 5 bases to trimming and J lost 9 bases; unmatched junction nucleotides: 4. CDR3 sequence: CSVLAGAVEQFF. CDR3 nucleotide sequence: TGCAGCGTTCTAGCGGGGGCGGTTGAGCAGTTCTTC.

The gene calls are TRBV6-1 and TRBJ2-1; tentative D call: TRBD2 (7 bases). There are 14 residues in the CDR3. Germline V CDR1 and CDR2: MNHNS, SASEGT. Trimming took 10 bases from V and 3 from J, leaving 16 bases between them. CDR3 nucleotides: TGTGCCACCGGGGGGCTAGACGACTACAATGAGCAGTTCTTC. Encoded protein: CATGGLDDYNEQFF.

The chain is built from TRBV9 and TRBJ2-3; a possible D gene is TRBD2 (5 bases). The CDR3 is made up of 15 amino acids. Germline assignment: CDR1 SGDLS and CDR2 YYNGEE. The ends were cut back, 6 bases at V and 0 bases at J, with 14 bases in the middle. The CDR3 spells CASNLGSSSTDTQYF. In nucleotides, the CDR3 is TGTGCCAGCAACCTGGGGAGTTCTAGCACAGATACGCAGTATTTT.

This clone was observed a handful of times. V usage is TRBV11-3 and J usage is TRBJ2-5; 10 nucleotides line up with TRBD2. Germline assignment: CDR1 SGHNT and CDR2 YENEEA. The CDR3 loop spans 18 amino acids. Trimming removed 5 bases from V and 5 bases from J; junction bases left unmatched: 17. DNA of the CDR3: TGTGCCAGCAGCCCCTCCTCATGGCCAGCGGGAGGGGGGGAGACCCAGTACTTC. Protein: CASSPSSWPAGGGETQYF.

This clone came up many times. This sample includes further DNA sequences coding for the same CDR3. The chain links TRBV13 to TRBJ2-6; unclear D gene. Per the germline V gene, CDR1 is PRHDT and CDR2 is FYEKMQ (reference sequence). The CDR3 spans 15 residues. Trimming pared 1 base from V and 4 bases from J, leaving 8 bases between. The CDR3 here is CASSLEGSGANVLTF. The CDR3 DNA reads as TGTGCCAGCAGCTTAGAAGGGTCCGGGGCCAACGTCCTGACTTTC.

The chain is built from TRBV5-4 and TRBJ2-3; TRBD2 agrees at 11 bases. Germline CDR1 and CDR2: SGHNT and YYREEE (reference sequence). This CDR3 has 19 amino acids. With 4 bases clipped from V and 0 bases from J, the junction kept 13 bases outside the gene matches. The CDR3 DNA reads as TGTGCCAGCAGCCGCCGGGGACTAGCGGAGACTTTTAGCACAGATACGCAGTATTTT. This encodes CASSRRGLAETFSTDTQYF.

CDR3 protein: CASSLGPEKLFF. CDR3 nucleotides: TGTGCCAGCAGCTTGGGGCCCGAAAAACTGTTTTTT. The V and J genes are TRBV11-1 and TRBJ1-4; D perhaps matches TRBD1 (5 bases). Germline CDR1 is SGHAT and CDR2 is FQDESV (reference sequence). The CDR3 is 12 amino acids. Trimming removed 3 bases from V and 8 bases from J, with 7 bases in between.

V is TRBV11-2 and J is TRBJ2-3, with D maybe TRBD2 (6 bases). CDR1 SGHAT and CDR2 FQNNGV come from the germline V gene. Trimming pared 6 bases from V and 0 bases from J, leaving 19 bases between. The CDR3 is 17 residues long. The CDR3 coding sequence is TGTGCCAGCAGGTCCGGGACTCCCCGGTGGAGCACAGATACGCAGTATTTT. Encoded protein: CASRSGTPRWSTDTQYF.

J is TRBJ1-1 and V is TRBV6-5; 9 nucleotides match TRBD1. After removal of 6 bases from V and 5 bases from J, the junction contained 10 bases not matched to a gene. The CDR3 length is 15 residues. Germline CDR1 reads MNHEY; CDR2 reads SVGAGI. The CDR3 reads CASSLGQGSGTEAFF. CDR3 DNA sequence: TGTGCCAGCAGCCTAGGACAGGGGTCGGGGACTGAAGCTTTCTTT.

This chain uses TRBV27 with TRBJ1-3; no clear D gene. Trimming took off 4 bases at V and 2 bases at J, with 12 bases between the two ends. The CDR3 spans 15 residues. The V gene's germline CDR1 is MNHEY and CDR2 SMNVEV (reference sequence). The CDR3, as DNA: TGTGCCAGCAGTTCACGATGGACTGCTGGAAACACCATATATTTT. It translates to CASSSRWTAGNTIYF.

The V gene is TRBV9, the J gene TRBJ2-7, with D possibly TRBD1 on 6 matching bases. The CDR3 is 15 amino acids. V dropped 4 bases and J dropped 2 bases, with 16 bases sitting between them. CDR1 is SGDLS, CDR2 YYNGEE, per germline. The CDR3 loop reads CASSLTGTSAYEQYF. In DNA form, the CDR3 reads TGTGCCAGCAGCTTAACCGGGACATCGGCCTACGAGCAGTACTTC.

V gene TRBV5-4 combines with J gene TRBJ2-7; TRBD2 is a possible D gene (7 bases). The germline CDR1 and CDR2 sequences are SGHNT and YYREEE (reference sequence). V was trimmed by 1 base and J by 7 bases, leaving 15 bases between them. The CDR3 consists of 14 residues. The CDR3 DNA reads TGTGCCAGCAGCTTGCGGGGGGCATTAAGGGAGCAGTACTTC. Its translation: CASSLRGALREQYF.

This sequence joins TRBV30 and TRBJ2-7, with 9 bases aligning to TRBD1. This CDR3 spans 12 amino acids. Germline lookup yields CDR1 GTSNPN and CDR2 SVGIG (reference sequence). The trim removed 4 bases at V and 7 bases at J, leaving 5 bases unmatched. Here the CDR3 reads CAWTLDRGEQYF. The CDR3 DNA is TGTGCCTGGACCTTGGACAGGGGAGAGCAGTACTTC.

Notes on this clone: Other nucleotide sequences from this sample produce the same CDR3. The gene calls are TRBV4-1 and TRBJ2-7, with 10 positions matching TRBD1. The length of the CDR3 is 14 residues. The germline V gene has CDR1 MGHRA and CDR2 YSYEKL. V dropped 4 bases and J dropped 3; count of bases not matched to a gene: 3. The CDR3 loop reads CASSPRTGGYEQYF. In DNA form, the CDR3 reads TGCGCCAGCAGCCCCCGGACAGGGGGCTACGAGCAGTACTTC.

The CDR3 sequence is CASSLELATQETQYF. The CDR3 bases are TGTGCCAGCAGCTTGGAACTAGCGACCCAAGAGACCCAGTACTTC. The rearrangement uses TRBV5-6 and TRBJ2-5; TRBD2 matches at 7 bases. Germline V gene data show CDR1 as SGHDT and CDR2 as YYEEEE. The CDR3 extends over 15 amino acids. V lost 0 bases, J lost 1 base, and 3 bases stayed unmatched.

The genes are TRBV7-2 and TRBJ1-2; unclear D gene. The germline CDR1 and CDR2 sequences are SGHTA and FQGNSA. The V end was cut by 5 bases, the J end by 9 bases, with 10 bases between. This CDR3 spans 11 amino acids. The CDR3 spells CASSPRSRYTF. CDR3 sequence (DNA): TGTGCCAGCAGCCCGAGGTCCCGCTACACCTTC.

The gene calls are TRBV28 and TRBJ2-7; 7 bases agree with TRBD1. With 5 bases clipped from V and 0 bases from J, the junction kept 7 bases outside the gene matches. CDR1 MDHEN and CDR2 SYDVKM come from the germline V gene. This CDR3 has 15 residues. The CDR3 sequence: CASSLGQVISYEQYF. The CDR3 DNA follows: TGTGCCAGCAGTCTTGGACAGGTAATCTCCTACGAGCAGTACTTC.

This chain connects TRBV9 to TRBJ2-6; D is possibly TRBD1 or TRBD2 (5 bases each). There are 14 residues in the CDR3. Looked up from germline, CDR1 is SGDLS and CDR2 is YYNGEE. The germline V and J ends were trimmed by 2 bases and 2 bases, with 5 bases remaining between them. In nucleotides, the CDR3 is TGTGCCAGCAGCGTGGGGGCTGGGGCCAACGTCCTGACTTTC. It codes for CASSVGAGANVLTF.

This clone appeared once. CDR3 sequence (DNA): TGTGCCAGCTCCGGAGGATACAATGAGCAGTTCTTC. It translates to CASSGGYNEQFF. The gene calls are TRBV7-9 and TRBJ2-1; D may be TRBD2 (5 bases). Per germline, CDR1 SEHNR and CDR2 FQNEAQ (reference sequence). The ends were cut back, 8 bases at V and 4 bases at J, with 9 bases in the middle. The CDR3 spans 12 residues.

The chain links TRBV4-1 to TRBJ2-7, with TRBD1 identical over 7 bases. Germline assignment: CDR1 MGHRA and CDR2 YSYEKL. This CDR3 has 15 residues. J lost 3 bases, V lost 4 bases, and 9 bases had no gene match. The CDR3 here is CASSLLTGVRYEQYF. The DNA of the CDR3 is TGCGCCAGCAGCCTCCTAACAGGGGTTCGCTACGAGCAGTACTTC.